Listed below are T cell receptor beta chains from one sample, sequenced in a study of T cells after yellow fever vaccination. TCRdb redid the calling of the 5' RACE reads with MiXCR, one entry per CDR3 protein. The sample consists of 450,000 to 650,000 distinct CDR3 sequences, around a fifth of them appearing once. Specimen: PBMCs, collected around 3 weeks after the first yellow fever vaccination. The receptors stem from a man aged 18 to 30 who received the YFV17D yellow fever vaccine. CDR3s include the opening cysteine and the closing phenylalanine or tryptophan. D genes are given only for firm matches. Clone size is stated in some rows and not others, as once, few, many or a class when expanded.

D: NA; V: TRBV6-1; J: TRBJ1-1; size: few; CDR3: CASSELRGSNTEAFF; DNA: TGTGCCAGCAGTGAGCTAAGGGGTTCGAACACTGAAGCTTTCTTT
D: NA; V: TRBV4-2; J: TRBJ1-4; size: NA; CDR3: CASSQEGEWQINEKLFF; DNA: TGTGCCAGCAGCCAAGAGGGGGAGTGGCAGATTAATGAAAAACTGTTTTTT
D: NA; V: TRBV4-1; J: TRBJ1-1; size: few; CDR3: CASSQEVMPNTEAFF; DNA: TGCGCCAGCAGCCAAGAGGTCATGCCGAACACTGAAGCTTTCTTT
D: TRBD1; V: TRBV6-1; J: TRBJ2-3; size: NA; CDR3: CASSENRGRTDTQYF; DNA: TGTGCCAGCAGCGAAAACAGGGGGCGGACAGATACGCAGTATTTT
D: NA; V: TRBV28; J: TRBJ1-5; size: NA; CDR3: CASSLNTRDQPQHF; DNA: TGTGCCAGCAGTTTAAATACAAGAGATCAGCCCCAGCATTTT
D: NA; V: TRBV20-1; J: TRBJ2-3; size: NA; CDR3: CSARPTTRAAQYF; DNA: TGCAGTGCTAGACCTACCACCAGGGCTGCGCAGTATTTT
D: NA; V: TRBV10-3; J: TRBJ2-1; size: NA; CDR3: CAISERENNEQFF; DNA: TGTGCCATCAGTGAGCGGGAGAACAATGAGCAGTTCTTC
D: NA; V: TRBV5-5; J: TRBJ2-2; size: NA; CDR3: CASSLEPVGELFF; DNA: TGTGCCAGCAGCTTGGAACCCGTCGGGGAGCTGTTTTTT
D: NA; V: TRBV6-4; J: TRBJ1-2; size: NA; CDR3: CASSDSGTHGYTF; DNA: TGTGCCAGCAGTGATTCCGGGACACATGGCTACACCTTC
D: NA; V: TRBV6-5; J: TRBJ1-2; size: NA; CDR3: CASSRDTLYGYTF; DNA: TGTGCCAGCAGTCGCGACACCCTCTATGGCTACACCTTC
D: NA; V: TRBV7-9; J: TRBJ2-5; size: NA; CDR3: CAWSQETQYF; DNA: TGTGCTTGGAGTCAAGAGACCCAGTACTTC
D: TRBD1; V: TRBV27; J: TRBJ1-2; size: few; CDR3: CASSFSSGGGGYTF; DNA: TGTGCCAGCAGTTTCTCGTCAGGGGGCGGTGGCTACACCTTC
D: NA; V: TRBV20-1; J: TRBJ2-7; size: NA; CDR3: CSARPRVSYEQYF; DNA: TGCAGTGCTAGACCCAGGGTTTCCTACGAGCAGTACTTC
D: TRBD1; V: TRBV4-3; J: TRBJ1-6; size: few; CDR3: CASSQDEDGGQANSPLHF; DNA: TGCGCCAGCAGCCAAGATGAAGACGGGGGACAGGCAAATTCACCCCTCCACTTT
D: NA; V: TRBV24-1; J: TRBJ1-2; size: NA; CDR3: CATSTARDSRGYTF; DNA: TGTGCCACCAGTACAGCCAGGGATTCGCGGGGCTACACCTTC
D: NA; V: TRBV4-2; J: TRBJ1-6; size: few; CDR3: CASSRRGAQTPGDSPLHF; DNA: TGTGCCAGCAGCCGGCGCGGGGCACAAACCCCTGGCGATTCACCCCTCCACTTT
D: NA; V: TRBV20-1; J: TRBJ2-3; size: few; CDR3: CSAHLPGRASDTQYF; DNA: TGCAGTGCTCACCTTCCCGGACGGGCATCCGATACGCAGTATTTT
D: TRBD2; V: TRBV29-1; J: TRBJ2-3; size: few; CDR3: CSAGLAGGTDTQYF; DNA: TGCAGCGCTGGACTAGCGGGGGGCACAGATACGCAGTATTTT
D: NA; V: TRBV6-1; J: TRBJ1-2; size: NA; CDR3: CASSQDLGGYYGYTF; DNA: TGTGCCAGCAGTCAGGACTTGGGGGGATACTATGGCTACACCTTC
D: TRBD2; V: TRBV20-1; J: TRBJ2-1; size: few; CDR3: CSAHSWSGGSYNEQFF; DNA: TGCAGTGCCCACTCCTGGAGCGGGGGATCTTACAATGAGCAGTTCTTC
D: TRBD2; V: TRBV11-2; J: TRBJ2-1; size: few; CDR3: CASSYLAGGLVNEQFF; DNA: TGTGCCAGCAGCTATCTTGCGGGGGGCCTGGTCAATGAGCAGTTCTTC
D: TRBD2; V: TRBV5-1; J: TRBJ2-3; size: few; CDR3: CASSSTSGGSDTQYF; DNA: TGCGCCAGCAGCTCTACTAGCGGCGGGTCGGATACGCAGTATTTT
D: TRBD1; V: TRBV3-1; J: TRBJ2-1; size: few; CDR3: CASSQQGDEQFF; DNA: TGTGCCAGCAGCCAACAGGGGGATGAGCAGTTCTTC
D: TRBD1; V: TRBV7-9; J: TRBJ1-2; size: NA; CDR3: CASSHLYRGAFGGYTF; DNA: TGTGCCAGCAGCCACCTGTACAGGGGCGCTTTTGGGGGCTACACCTTC
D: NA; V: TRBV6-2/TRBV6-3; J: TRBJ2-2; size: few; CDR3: CASKILSGTGELFF; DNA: TGTGCCAGCAAAATCCTGAGCGGCACCGGGGAGCTGTTTTTT
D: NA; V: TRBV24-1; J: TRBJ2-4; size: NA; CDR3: CATSDLPDQAGNLENIQYF; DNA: TGTGCCACCAGTGATTTGCCAGATCAGGCAGGGAATTTAGAAAACATTCAGTACTTC
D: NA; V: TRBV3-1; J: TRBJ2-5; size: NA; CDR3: CASSPGTQANGETQYF; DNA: TGTGCCAGCAGCCCCGGGACTCAAGCGAACGGGGAGACCCAGTACTTC
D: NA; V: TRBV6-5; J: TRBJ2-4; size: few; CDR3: CASSYVGAKNIQYF; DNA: TGTGCCAGCAGTTACGTGGGAGCCAAAAACATTCAGTACTTC
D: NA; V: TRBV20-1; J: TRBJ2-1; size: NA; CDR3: CSASAGAHLNEQFF; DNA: TGCAGTGCTAGTGCGGGGGCGCACCTCAATGAGCAGTTCTTC
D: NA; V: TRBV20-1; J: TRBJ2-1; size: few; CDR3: CSARAPGGAAYNEQFF; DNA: TGCAGTGCTAGAGCCCCAGGGGGGGCCGCTTACAATGAGCAGTTCTTC
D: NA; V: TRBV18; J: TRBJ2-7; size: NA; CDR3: CASSSWDTYEQYF; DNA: TGTGCCAGCTCATCCTGGGATACCTACGAGCAGTACTTC
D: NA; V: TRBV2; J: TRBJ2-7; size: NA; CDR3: CASRGYEQYF; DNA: TGTGCCAGCCGGGGGTACGAGCAGTACTTC
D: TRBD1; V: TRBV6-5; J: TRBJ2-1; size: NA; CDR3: CASSFWTGGINEQFF; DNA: TGTGCCAGCAGTTTTTGGACAGGGGGCATCAATGAGCAGTTCTTC
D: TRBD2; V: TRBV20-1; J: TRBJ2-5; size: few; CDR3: CSAPGPLAGGLETQYF; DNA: TGCAGTGCTCCCGGCCCTCTAGCGGGGGGCTTAGAGACCCAGTACTTC
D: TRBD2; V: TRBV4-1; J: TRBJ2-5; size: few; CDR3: CASSQLRGGQETQYF; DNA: TGCGCCAGCAGCCAATTGCGGGGGGGGCAAGAGACCCAGTACTTC
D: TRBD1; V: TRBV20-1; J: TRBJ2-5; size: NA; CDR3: CSASGTGGEETQYF; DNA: TGCAGTGCTAGCGGGACAGGGGGCGAAGAGACCCAGTACTTC
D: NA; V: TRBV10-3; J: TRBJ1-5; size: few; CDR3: CAISGDQFSNQPQHF; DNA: TGTGCCATCAGTGGAGATCAATTTAGCAATCAGCCCCAGCATTTT
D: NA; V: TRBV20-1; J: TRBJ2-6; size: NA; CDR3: CCGGQGPGANVLTF; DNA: TGCTGTGGGGGTCAGGGCCCTGGGGCCAACGTCCTGACTTTC
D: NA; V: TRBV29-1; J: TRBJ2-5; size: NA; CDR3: CSVSRDTPYGETQYF; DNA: TGCAGCGTGAGCCGGGACACCCCTTACGGGGAGACCCAGTACTTC
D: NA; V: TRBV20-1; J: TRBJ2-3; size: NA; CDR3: CSAPGLPDTQYF; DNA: TGCAGTGCCCCTGGACTACCAGATACGCAGTATTTT
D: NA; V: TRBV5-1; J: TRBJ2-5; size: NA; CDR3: CASTERVGVVETQYF; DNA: TGCGCCAGCACGGAGCGGGTGGGTGTTGTTGAGACCCAGTACTTC
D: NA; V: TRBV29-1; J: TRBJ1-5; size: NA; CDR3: CSVGEVGQPQHF; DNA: TGCAGCGTTGGGGAGGTTGGTCAGCCCCAGCATTTT
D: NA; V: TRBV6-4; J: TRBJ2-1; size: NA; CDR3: CASSDYNDWPSLNEQFF; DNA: TGTGCCAGCAGTGACTACAATGACTGGCCCTCATTGAATGAGCAGTTCTTC
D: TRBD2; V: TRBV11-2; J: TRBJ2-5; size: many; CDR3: CASSPLGGGWETQYF; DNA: TGTGCCAGCAGCCCCCTAGGCGGGGGTTGGGAGACCCAGTACTTC
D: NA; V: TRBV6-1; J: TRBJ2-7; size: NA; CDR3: CASRGVRLGYEQYF; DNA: TGTGCCAGCAGGGGGGTTCGATTAGGGTACGAGCAGTACTTC
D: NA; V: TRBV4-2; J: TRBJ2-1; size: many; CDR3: CASRNGRSSYNEQFF; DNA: TGTGCCAGCAGAAATGGCAGGAGCTCCTACAATGAGCAGTTCTTC
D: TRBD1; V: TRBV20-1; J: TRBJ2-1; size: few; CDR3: CSATGQGSFDEQFF; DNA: TGCAGTGCCACCGGACAGGGGAGTTTCGATGAGCAGTTCTTC
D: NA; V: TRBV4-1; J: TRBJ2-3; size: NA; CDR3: CASSEKEGGGTDTQYF; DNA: TGCGCCAGCAGCGAAAAGGAGGGGGGAGGCACAGATACGCAGTATTTT